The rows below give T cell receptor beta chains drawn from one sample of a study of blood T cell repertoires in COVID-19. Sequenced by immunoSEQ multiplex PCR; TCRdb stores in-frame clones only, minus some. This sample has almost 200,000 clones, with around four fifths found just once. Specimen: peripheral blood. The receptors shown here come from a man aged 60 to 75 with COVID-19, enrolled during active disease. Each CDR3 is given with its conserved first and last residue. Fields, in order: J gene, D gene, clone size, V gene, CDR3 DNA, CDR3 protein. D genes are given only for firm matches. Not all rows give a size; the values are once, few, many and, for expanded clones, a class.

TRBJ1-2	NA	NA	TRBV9	TGTGCCAGCAGCGTAGCTGCGGGCTCGGGTGGCTACACCTTC	CASSVAAGSGGYTF
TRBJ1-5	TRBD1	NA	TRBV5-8	TGTGCCAGCAGCCCGCCGGGACAGGGAGGCAATCAGCCCCAGCATTTT	CASSPPGQGGNQPQHF
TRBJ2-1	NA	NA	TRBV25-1	TGTGCCAGCAGCGTCTCGCAGCGGCGGAATGAGCAGTTCTTC	CASSVSQRRNEQFF
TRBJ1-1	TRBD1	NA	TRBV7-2	TGTGCCAGCACCGGAAGGGGGACAGGGCGAACTGAAGCTTTCTTT	CASTGRGTGRTEAFF
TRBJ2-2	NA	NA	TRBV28	TGTGCCAGCAGTTTAGGTGGCGTCGGGATTACCGGGGAGCTGTTTTTT	CASSLGGVGITGELFF
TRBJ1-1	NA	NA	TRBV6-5	TGTGCCAGCAGTTACTCGGCAGGGGCGCAAGCTTTCTTT	CASSYSAGAQAFF
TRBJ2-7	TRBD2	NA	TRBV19	TGTGCCAGTAGTGCCGGACTAGCGGCCTACGAGCAGTACTTC	CASSAGLAAYEQYF
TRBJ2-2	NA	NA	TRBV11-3	TGTGCCAGCAGCCCCGCCTGGGGCGGGGCCGGGGAGCTGTTTTTT	CASSPAWGGAGELFF
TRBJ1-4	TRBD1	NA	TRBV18	TGTGCCAGCTCATCCGGGACAGTTAATGAAAAACTGTTTTTT	CASSSGTVNEKLFF
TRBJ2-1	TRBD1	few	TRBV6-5	TGTGCCAGCAGTTCCCGGGACAGGGGGGGCAATGAGCAGTTCTTC	CASSSRDRGGNEQFF
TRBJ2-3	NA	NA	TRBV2	TGTGCCAGCTCTCGGGACATCAGGGCAGATACGCAGTATTTT	CASSRDIRADTQYF
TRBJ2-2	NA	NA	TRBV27	TGTGCCAGCAGCCGAACAGGTCCCCGGACCGGGGAGCTGTTTTTT	CASSRTGPRTGELFF
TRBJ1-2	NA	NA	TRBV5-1	TGCGCCAGCAGCCCTACTTCCGACAGGAACTATGGCTACACCTTC	CASSPTSDRNYGYTF
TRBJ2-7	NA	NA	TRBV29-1	TGCAGCGCGGCGACACCAGGGAACTACGAGCAGTACTTC	CSAATPGNYEQYF
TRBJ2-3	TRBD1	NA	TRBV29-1	TGCAGCGTCGGACAGGGGGCAGATACGCAGTATTTT	CSVGQGADTQYF
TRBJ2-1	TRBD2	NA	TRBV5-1	TGCGCCAGCAGCTTGGTCGTGACTAGCGGCGATGAGCAGTTCTTC	CASSLVVTSGDEQFF
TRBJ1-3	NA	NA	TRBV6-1	TGTGCCAGCAGTGAAGTCTCCAGGGCTGGAAACACCATATATTTT	CASSEVSRAGNTIYF
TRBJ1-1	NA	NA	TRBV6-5	TGTGCCAGCAGTTACTCGTGGGGGCGCGGCACTGAAGCTTTCTTT	CASSYSWGRGTEAFF
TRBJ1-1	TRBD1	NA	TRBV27	TGTGCCAGCAGTCCCCAAAGGGGGCAAGCTTTCTTT	CASSPQRGQAFF
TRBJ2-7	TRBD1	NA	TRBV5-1	TGCGCCAGCAGCTTTTTCCTAGGGGGCGCGGACGAGCAGTACTTC	CASSFFLGGADEQYF
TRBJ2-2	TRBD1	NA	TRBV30	TGTGCCTGGGGACAGGGGAACACCGGGGAGCTGTTTTTT	CAWGQGNTGELFF
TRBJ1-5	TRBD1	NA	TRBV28	TGTGCCATCACGGGACAGGGCGGGAATCAGCCCCAGCATTTT	CAITGQGGNQPQHF
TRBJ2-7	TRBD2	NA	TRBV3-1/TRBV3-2	TGTGCCAGCAGCCCATCTAGCGGGAGGGCCTATTTCGAGCAGTACTTC	CASSPSSGRAYFEQYF
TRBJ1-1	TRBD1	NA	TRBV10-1	TGCGCCAGCAGTGAGCCGGGACAGGGAATTATGGACACTGAAGCTTTCTTT	CASSEPGQGIMDTEAFF
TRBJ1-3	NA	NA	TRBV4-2	TGTGCCAGCAGCCAACTAGGGGTTCTCTCTGGAAACACCATATATTTT	CASSQLGVLSGNTIYF
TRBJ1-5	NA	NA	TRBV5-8	TGTGCCAGCAGCATGGATCCTATGGCCCAGCATTTT	CASSMDPMAQHF
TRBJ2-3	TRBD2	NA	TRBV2	TGTGCCAGCAGTGGTAGGACTAGCGGAACTAGCACAGATACGCAGTATTTT	CASSGRTSGTSTDTQYF
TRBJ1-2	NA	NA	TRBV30	TGTGCCTGGAGTGTAACTTGGGGCTCATATGGCTACACCTTC	CAWSVTWGSYGYTF
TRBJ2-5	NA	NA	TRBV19	TGTGCCAGTAGTCGCTGGGGCTCCCAGGAGACCCAGTACTTC	CASSRWGSQETQYF
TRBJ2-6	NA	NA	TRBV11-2	TGTGCCAGCAGCCTACAGGGCTCTGGGGCCAACGTCCTGACTTTC	CASSLQGSGANVLTF
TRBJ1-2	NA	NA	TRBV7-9	TGTGCCAGCAGAACCCTTTACAGGGATACCTATGGCTACACCTTC	CASRTLYRDTYGYTF